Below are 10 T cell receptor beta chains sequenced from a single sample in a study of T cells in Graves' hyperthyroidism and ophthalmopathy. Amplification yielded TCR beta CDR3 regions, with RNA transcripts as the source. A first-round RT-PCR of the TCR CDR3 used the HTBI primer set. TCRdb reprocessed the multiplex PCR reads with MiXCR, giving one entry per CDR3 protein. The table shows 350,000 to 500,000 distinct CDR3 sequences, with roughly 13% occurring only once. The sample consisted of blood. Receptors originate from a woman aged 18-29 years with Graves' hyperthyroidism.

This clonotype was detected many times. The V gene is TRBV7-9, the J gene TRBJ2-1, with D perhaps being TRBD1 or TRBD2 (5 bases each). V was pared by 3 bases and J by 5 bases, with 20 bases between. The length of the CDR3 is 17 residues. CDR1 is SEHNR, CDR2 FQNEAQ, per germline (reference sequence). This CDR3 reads CASSFQEKGTFDNEQFF. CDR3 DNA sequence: TGTGCCAGCAGCTTCCAAGAAAAAGGGACGTTTGACAATGAGCAGTTCTTC.

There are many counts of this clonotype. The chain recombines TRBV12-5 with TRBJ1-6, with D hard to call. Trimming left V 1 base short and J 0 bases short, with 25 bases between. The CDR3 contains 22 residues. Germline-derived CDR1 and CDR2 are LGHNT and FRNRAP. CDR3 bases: TGTGCTAGTGGTTTGGATTCTACGAGCCCGATGACGGAAGACTCCTATAATTCACCCCTCCACTTT. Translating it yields CASGLDSTSPMTEDSYNSPLHF.

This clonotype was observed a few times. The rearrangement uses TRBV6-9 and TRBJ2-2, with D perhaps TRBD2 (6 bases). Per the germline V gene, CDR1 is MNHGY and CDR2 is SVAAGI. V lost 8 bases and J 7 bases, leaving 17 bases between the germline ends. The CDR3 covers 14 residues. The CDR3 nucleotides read TGTGCCAGCCGCTCAGCGGGTCGGCGCGGGGAGCTGTTTTTT. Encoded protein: CASRSAGRRGELFF.

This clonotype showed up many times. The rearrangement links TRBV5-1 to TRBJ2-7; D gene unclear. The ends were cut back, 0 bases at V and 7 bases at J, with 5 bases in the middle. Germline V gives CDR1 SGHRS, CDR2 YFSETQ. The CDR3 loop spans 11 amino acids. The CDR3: CASSLEREQYF. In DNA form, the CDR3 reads TGCGCCAGCAGCTTGGAGAGGGAGCAGTACTTC.

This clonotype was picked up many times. The CDR3, as DNA: TGTGCCAGCAGTTTCCCTCTGACATTGAACACCGGGGAGCTGTTTTTT. Amino acid sequence: CASSFPLTLNTGELFF. The V and J genes are TRBV12-3 or TRBV12-4 and TRBJ2-2; D is uncertain. V was cut by 3 bases and J by 1 base, with 12 bases left in between. This CDR3 comprises 16 residues.

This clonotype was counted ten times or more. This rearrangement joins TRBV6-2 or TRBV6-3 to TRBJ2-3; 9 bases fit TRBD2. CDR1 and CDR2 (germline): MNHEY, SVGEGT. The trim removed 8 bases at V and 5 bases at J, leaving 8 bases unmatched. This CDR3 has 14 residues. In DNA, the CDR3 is TGTGCCAGCGAGGCTAGCGGGGCAGGAGATACGCAGTATTTT. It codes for CASEASGAGDTQYF.

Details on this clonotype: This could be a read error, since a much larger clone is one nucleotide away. CDR3 DNA sequence: TGTGCCACCAGCCAAGACAGAATCACTGAAGCTTTCTTT. Translated: CATSQDRITEAFF. The V call is TRBV10-3, the J call TRBJ1-1; perhaps TRBD1 as D (5 bases). From germline, CDR1 is ENHRY and CDR2 SYGVKD. V lost 10 bases, J lost 4 bases, and 16 bases lay in between. The CDR3 is 13 residues long.

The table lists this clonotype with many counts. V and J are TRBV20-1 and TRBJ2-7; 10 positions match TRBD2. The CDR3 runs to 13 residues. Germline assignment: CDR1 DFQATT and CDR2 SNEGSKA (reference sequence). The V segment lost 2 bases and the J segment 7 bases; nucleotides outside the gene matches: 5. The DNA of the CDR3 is TGCAGTGCTAGACTAGCGGGAGCAGGAGAGCAGTACTTC. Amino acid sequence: CSARLAGAGEQYF.

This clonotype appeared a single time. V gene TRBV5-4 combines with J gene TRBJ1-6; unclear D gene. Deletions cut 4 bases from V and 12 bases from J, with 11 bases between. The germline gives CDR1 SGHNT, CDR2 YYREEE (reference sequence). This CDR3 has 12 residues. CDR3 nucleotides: TGTGCCAGCAGCCTAATTGCGGGACCCCTCCACTTT. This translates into CASSLIAGPLHF.

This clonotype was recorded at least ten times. The CDR3 DNA reads TGTGCCAGCAGTGAAGCAACCAACGGGCGCACACAGGGGAGAGAGACCCAGTACTTC. Encoded protein: CASSEATNGRTQGRETQYF. The chain recombines TRBV6-1 with TRBJ2-5; 7 nucleotides match TRBD1. The germline V gene encodes CDR1 MNHNS and CDR2 SASEGT. Germline trimming cut 0 bases from V and 4 bases from J; bases unmatched to any gene: 17. The CDR3 covers 19 residues.